This TCR beta chain was captured in a study of post-analysis software for immune sequencing data. As for the study in general: Patients had relapsing-remitting, secondary progressive or progressive-relapsing multiple sclerosis; some lacked subtype. Study-wide points: There was significantly lower normalized Chao1 diversity in multiple sclerosis patients than in controls. A handful of TRBV segments appeared more often in patients than in controls, and TRBV5-6, TRBV5-1 and TRBV20-1 were among these.

cDNA libraries of TCR beta carried unique molecular identifiers. It was from approximately 0.91 to 9.4 million T cells that some 460,000 cDNA molecules came. MiXCR was run by TCRdb on the PCR reads, yielding one entry per CDR3 protein. The sample includes 700,000 to 900,000 distinct CDR3 sequences, about 43% of them seen just once. With respect to this clonotype: Its target is not known.

Looked up from germline, CDR1 is MNHEY and CDR2 is SVGAGI. This CDR3 region has 17 residues. V shed 0 bases and J 2 bases; nucleotides not matched to a gene: 4. The receptor comes from a girl between 10 and 17 years old with multiple sclerosis. The material sequenced was blood. The genes are TRBV6-5 and TRBJ2-3, with 11 bases that match TRBD2. The CDR3 DNA reads as TGTGCCAGCAGTTACTCACTGACTAGCGGGAACACAGATACGCAGTATTTT. It encodes CASSYSLTSGNTDTQYF.